This TCR beta chain was sequenced in a study of shared clonotypes between healthy human individuals. Looking at the study overall: A donor's plate count was three for CD4 naive and three for CD4 memory; CD8 naive had two and CD8 memory one.

Evenly divided among several immunoSEQ plates was the genomic DNA of each subset. Assay: immunoSEQ multiplex PCR; the TCRdb copy retains only in-frame clones and omits some. Of over 1.4 million clones in the sample, roughly 95% are singletons; the top ten hold over 1%. Germline CDR1 is ENHRY and CDR2 is SYGVKD. CDR3 size: 17 residues. Trimming pared 4 bases from V and 6 bases from J, leaving 24 bases between. There were no recent acute infections or vaccinations among the donors, who were healthy HIV-negative adults. What was sequenced was naive CD4+ T cells sorted from blood. Noted subset: CD45RA+ positively selected. The genes are TRBV10-3 and TRBJ1-1; D is possibly TRBD1 (5 bases). This clonotype originated in a man younger than 40 in good health. CDR3 residues: CAISGVGRANLRAEAFF. DNA of the CDR3: TGTGCCATCAGTGGAGTCGGCAGGGCCAACTTGCGCGCTGAAGCTTTCTTT.